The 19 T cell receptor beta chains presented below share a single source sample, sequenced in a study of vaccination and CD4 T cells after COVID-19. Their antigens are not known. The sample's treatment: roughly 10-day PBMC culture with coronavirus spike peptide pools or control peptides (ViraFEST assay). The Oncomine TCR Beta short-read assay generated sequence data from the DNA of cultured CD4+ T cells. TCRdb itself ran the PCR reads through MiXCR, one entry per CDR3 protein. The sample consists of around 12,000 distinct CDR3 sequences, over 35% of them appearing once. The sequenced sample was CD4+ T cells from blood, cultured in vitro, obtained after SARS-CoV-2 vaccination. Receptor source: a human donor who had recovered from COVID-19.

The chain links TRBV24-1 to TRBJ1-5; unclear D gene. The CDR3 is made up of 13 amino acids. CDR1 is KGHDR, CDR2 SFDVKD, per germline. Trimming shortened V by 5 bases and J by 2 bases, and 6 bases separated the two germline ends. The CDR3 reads CATSGGGNQPQHF. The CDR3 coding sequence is TGTGCCACCAGTGGTGGGGGCAATCAGCCCCAGCATTTT.

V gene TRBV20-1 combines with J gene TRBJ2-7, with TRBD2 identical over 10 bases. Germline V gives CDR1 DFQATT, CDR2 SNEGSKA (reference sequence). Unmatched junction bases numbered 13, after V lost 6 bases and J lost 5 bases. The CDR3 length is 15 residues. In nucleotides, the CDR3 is TGCAGTGCGCCCTGGGGGGCTAGCGGGAGTCACGAGCAGTACTTC. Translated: CSAPWGASGSHEQYF.

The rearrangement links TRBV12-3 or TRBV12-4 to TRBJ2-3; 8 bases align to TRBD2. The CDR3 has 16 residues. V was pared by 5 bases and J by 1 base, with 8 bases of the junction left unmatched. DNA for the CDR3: TGTGCCAGCAGTCCAACCCGGGAGGGGGGCACAGATACGCAGTATTTT. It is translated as CASSPTREGGTDTQYF.

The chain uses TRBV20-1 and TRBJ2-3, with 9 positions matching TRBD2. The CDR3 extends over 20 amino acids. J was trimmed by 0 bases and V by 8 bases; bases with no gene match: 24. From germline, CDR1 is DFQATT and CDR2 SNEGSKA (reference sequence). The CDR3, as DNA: TGCAGTCCGCTCAGTCGATTTCGTGCGGGAGGGTTCTCTAGCACAGATACGCAGTATTTT. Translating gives CSPLSRFRAGGFSSTDTQYF.

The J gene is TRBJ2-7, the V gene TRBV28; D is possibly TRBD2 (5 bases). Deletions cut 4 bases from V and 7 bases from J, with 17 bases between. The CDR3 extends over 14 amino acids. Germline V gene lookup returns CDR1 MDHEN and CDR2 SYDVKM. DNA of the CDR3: TGTGCCAGCAGTTCCCCCGGTGCCCCGGGGGAGCAGTACTTC. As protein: CASSSPGAPGEQYF.

CDR3 sequence (DNA): TGCAGTGCTAGACAAGGGACTAGCTCCCCCTACAATGAGCAGTTCTTC. Protein product: CSARQGTSSPYNEQFF. The chain couples TRBV20-1 to TRBJ2-1; 9 nucleotides line up with TRBD2. The germline gives CDR1 DFQATT, CDR2 SNEGSKA (reference sequence). The ends lost 2 bases at V and 2 bases at J; junction bases unmatched: 7. CDR3 length: 16 amino acids.

The CDR3 sequence: CASSFAPTSPTSYEQYF. The CDR3 coding sequence is TGCGCCAGCAGCTTTGCCCCCACTAGCCCCACCTCTTACGAGCAGTACTTC. The rearrangement uses TRBV5-1 and TRBJ2-7; D is perhaps TRBD2 (6 bases). V lost 2 bases to trimming and J lost 4 bases, with 22 bases between them. The CDR3 runs to 17 residues. The germline V gene has CDR1 SGHRS and CDR2 YFSETQ.

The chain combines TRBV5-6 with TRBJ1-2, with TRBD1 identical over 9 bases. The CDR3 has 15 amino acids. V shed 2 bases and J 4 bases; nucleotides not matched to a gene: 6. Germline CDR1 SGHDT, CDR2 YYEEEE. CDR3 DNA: TGTGCCAGCAGCTTTGGTCCGGGACAGGGCTATGGCTACACCTTC. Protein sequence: CASSFGPGQGYGYTF.

CDR3 residues: CASSRGLAGVSTGELFF. For the CDR3, the DNA is TGCGCCAGCAGCCGGGGACTAGCGGGAGTGTCCACCGGGGAGCTGTTTTTT. V is TRBV5-1 and J is TRBJ2-2, with 14 bases matching TRBD2. Germline values: CDR1 SGHRS, CDR2 YFSETQ. The CDR3 spans 17 residues. The V segment lost 4 bases and the J segment 4 bases; nucleotides outside the gene matches: 6.

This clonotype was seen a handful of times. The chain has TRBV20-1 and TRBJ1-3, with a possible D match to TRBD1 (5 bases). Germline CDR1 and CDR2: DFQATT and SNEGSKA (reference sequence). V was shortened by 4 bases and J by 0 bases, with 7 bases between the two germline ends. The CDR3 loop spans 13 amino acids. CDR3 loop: CSATGGSGNTIYF. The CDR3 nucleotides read TGCAGTGCTACCGGGGGCTCTGGAAACACCATATATTTT.

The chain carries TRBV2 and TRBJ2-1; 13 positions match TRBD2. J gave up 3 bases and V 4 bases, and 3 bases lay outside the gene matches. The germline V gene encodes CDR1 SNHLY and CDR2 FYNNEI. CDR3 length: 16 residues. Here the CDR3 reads CASSVGLAGIYNEQFF. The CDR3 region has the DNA TGTGCCAGCAGTGTGGGACTAGCGGGGATCTACAATGAGCAGTTCTTC.

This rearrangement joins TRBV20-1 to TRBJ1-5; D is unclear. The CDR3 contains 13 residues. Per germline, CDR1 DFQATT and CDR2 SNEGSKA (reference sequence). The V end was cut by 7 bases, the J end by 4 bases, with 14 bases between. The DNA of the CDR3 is TGCAGTGGTATCATCGGGATTAATCAGCCCCAGCATTTT. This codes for CSGIIGINQPQHF.

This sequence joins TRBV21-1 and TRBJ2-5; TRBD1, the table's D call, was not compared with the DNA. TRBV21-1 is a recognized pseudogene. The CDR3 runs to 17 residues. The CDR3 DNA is TGTGCCAGCAGCAGTGGCGGGACCCCAACCTTTTGGGAGACCCAGTACTTC. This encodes CASSSGGTPTFWETQYF.

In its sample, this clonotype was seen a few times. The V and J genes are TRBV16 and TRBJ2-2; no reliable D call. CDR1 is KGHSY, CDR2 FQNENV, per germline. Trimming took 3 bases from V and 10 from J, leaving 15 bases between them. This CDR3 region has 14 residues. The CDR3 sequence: CASSHPGPGLELFF. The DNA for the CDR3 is TGTGCCAGCAGCCATCCGGGCCCCGGGTTGGAGCTGTTTTTT.

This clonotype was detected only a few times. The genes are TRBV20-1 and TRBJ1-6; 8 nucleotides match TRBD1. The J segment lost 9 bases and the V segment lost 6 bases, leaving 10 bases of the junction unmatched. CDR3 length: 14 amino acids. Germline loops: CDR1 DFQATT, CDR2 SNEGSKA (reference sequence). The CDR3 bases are TGCAGTGCGGGGCAGGGGGCCTATGGTTCACCCCTCCACTTT. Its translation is CSAGQGAYGSPLHF.

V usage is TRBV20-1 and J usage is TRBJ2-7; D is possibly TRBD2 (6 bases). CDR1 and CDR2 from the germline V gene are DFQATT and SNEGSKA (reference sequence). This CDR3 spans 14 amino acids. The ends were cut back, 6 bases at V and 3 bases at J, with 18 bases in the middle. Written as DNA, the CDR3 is TGCAGTGCCCAGTACGGGGGAGGTTACTACGAGCAGTACTTC. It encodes CSAQYGGGYYEQYF.

This CDR3 reads CASSKASGSSYEQYF. The CDR3 coding sequence is TGTGCCAGCAGCAAAGCTAGCGGGAGCTCCTACGAGCAGTACTTC. This chain links TRBV21-1 with TRBJ2-7; the D call TRBD2 from the table was never checked on the DNA. TRBV21-1 is marked as a pseudogene. The length of the CDR3 is 15 residues.

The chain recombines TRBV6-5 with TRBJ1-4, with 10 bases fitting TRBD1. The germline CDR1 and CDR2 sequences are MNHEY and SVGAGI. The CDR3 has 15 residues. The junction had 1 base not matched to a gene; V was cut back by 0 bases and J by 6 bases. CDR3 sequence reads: CASSYSDRGYEKLFF. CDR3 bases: TGTGCCAGCAGTTACTCGGACAGGGGGTATGAAAAACTGTTTTTT.

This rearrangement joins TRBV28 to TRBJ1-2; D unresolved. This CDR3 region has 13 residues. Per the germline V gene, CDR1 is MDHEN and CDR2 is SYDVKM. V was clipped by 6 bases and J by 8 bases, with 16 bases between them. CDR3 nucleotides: TGTGCCAGCAGGACGGGCTCAAAGAGGGGCTACACCTTC. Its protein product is CASRTGSKRGYTF.